This T cell receptor (beta chain) derives from a study of blood T cell repertoires in COVID-19. Turning to the study itself: Samples taken during acute and convalescent COVID-19 were collected in the United States, Italy and Spain. T cells, B-cell-depleted T cells, or PBMCs provided the cDNA or gDNA that served as material.

The CDR3 runs to 13 residues. Trimming cost V 6 bases and J 6 bases, with 15 bases left between them. The germline V gene has CDR1 SGDLS and CDR2 YYNGEE. The authors' processing: Amplification of reference gene primers was used by the study to estimate nucleated cell counts. Some clones are missing from TCRdb's copy, which holds only in-frame ones; the method was immunoSEQ multiplex PCR. V and J calls plus clone size are reproduced from that table; the DNA served to infer D and trimming. The sample shows 95,000 to 110,000 clones, 80% to 85% of them seen only once. This TCR derives from a man aged 65 to 79 with acute or convalescent COVID-19. Material for sequencing was peripheral blood. This chain links TRBV9 with TRBJ1-1; no clear D gene. CDR3 loop: CASKRATGAEAFF. DNA for the CDR3: TGTGCCAGCAAAAGGGCCACCGGGGCTGAAGCTTTCTTT.